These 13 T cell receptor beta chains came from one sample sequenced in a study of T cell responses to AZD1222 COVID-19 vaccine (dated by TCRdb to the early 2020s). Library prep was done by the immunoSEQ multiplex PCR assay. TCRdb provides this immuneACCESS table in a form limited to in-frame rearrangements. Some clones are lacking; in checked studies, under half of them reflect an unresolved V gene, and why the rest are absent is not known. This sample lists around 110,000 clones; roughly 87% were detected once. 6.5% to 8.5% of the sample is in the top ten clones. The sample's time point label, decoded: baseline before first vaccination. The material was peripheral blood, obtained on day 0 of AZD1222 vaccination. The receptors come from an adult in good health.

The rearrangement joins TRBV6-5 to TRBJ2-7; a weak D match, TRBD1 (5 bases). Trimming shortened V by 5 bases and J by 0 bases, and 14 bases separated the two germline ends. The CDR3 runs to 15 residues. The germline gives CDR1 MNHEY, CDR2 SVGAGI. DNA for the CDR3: TGTGCCAGCAGTCACACAGGTCAGCACTCCTACGAGCAGTACTTC. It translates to CASSHTGQHSYEQYF.

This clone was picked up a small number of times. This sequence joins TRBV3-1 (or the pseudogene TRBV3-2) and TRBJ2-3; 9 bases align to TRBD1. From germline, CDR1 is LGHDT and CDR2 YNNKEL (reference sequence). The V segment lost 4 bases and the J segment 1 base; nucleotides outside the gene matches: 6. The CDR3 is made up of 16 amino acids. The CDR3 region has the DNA TGTGCCAGCAGCCCAACCGGGACAGGGCGCACAGATACGCAGTATTTT. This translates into CASSPTGTGRTDTQYF.

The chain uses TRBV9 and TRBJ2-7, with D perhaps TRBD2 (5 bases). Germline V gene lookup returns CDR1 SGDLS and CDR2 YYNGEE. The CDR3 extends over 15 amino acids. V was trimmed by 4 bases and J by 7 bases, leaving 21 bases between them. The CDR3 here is CASSLGDQPRQEQYF. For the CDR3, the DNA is TGTGCCAGCAGCCTGGGAGACCAACCCAGGCAAGAGCAGTACTTC.

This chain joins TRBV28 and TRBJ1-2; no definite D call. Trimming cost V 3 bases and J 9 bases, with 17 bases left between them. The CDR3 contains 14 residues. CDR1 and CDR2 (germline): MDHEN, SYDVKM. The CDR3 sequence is CASSFAAALHRYTF. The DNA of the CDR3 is TGTGCCAGCAGTTTTGCGGCTGCCTTACATCGCTACACCTTC.

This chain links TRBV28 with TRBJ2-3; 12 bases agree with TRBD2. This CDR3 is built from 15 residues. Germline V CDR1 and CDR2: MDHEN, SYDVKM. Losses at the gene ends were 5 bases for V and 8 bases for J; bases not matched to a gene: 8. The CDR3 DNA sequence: TGTGCCAGCAGTCCACTAGCGGGGGGCGCTTCTACGCAGTATTTT. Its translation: CASSPLAGGASTQYF.

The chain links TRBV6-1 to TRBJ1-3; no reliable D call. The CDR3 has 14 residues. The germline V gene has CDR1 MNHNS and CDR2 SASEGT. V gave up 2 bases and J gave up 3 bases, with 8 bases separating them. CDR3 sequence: CASSEQGRGNTIYF. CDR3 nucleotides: TGTGCCAGCAGTGAACAAGGGCGTGGAAACACCATATATTTT.

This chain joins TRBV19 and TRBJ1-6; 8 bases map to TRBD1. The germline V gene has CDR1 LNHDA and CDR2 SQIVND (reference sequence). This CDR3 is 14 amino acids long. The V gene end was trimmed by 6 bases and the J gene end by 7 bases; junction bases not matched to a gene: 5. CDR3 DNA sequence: TGTGCCAGTAGCCCGGACAGGGTAAATTCACCCCTCCACTTT. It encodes CASSPDRVNSPLHF. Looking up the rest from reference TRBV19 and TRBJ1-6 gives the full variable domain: DGGITQSPKYLFRKEGQNVTLSCEQNLNHDAMYWYRQDPGQGLRLIYYSQIVNDFQKGDIAEGYSVSREKKESFPLTVTSAQKNPTAFYLCASSPDRVNSPLHFGNGTRLTVT.

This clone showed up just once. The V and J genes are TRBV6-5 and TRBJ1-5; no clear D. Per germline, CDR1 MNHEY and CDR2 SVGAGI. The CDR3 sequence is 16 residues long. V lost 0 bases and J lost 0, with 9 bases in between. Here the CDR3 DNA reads TGTGCCAGCAGTTACTCGGCCGGTTATAGCAATCAGCCCCAGCATTTT. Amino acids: CASSYSAGYSNQPQHF.

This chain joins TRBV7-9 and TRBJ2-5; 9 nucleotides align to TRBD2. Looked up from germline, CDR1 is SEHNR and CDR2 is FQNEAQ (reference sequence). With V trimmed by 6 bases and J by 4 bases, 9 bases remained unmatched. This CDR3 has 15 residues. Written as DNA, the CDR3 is TGTGCCAGCAGTGAGGGCGGGGGGGCCACAGAGACCCAGTACTTC. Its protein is CASSEGGGATETQYF.

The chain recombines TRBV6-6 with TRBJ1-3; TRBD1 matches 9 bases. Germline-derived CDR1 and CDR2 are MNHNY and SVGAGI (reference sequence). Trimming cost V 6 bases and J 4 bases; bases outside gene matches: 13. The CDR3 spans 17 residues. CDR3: CASSRIPDRGVGNTIYF. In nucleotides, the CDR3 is TGTGCCAGCAGCCGAATTCCGGACAGGGGCGTCGGAAACACCATATATTTT.

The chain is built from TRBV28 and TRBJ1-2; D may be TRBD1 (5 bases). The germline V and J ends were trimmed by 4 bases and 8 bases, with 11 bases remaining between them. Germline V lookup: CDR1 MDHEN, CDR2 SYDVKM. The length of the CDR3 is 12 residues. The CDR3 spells CASSSRVQGYTF. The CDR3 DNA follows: TGTGCCAGCAGTTCCAGGGTACAAGGCTACACCTTC.

Here the CDR3 reads CATSDYINEQFF. The CDR3 DNA follows: TGTGCCACCAGTGATTACATCAATGAGCAGTTCTTC. The rearrangement uses TRBV24-1 and TRBJ2-1; D unresolved. The CDR3 has 12 amino acids. With 2 bases removed from V and 6 bases from J, the gap between germline ends came to 4 bases. Germline CDR1 KGHDR, CDR2 SFDVKD.

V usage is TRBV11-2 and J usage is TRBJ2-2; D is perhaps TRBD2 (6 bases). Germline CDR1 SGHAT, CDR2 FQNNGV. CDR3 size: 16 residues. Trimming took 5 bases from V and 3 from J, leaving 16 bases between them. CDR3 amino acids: CASSLLGGLDTGELFF. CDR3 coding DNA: TGTGCCAGCAGCCTCCTGGGGGGTTTGGACACCGGGGAGCTGTTTTTT.